This TCR beta chain is drawn from a study of shared clonotypes between healthy human individuals. As for this clone: The antigen is unknown.

The CDR3 is made up of 16 amino acids. Deletions cut 4 bases from V and 4 bases from J, with 17 bases between. Germline V gene lookup returns CDR1 MGHRA and CDR2 YSYEKL. Study findings and constraints: In contrast to clonotypes shared by all four donors, non-shared clonotypes had lower generation probabilities. Limited genetic and exposure-history diversity came from having few donors. Specimens sampled were limited to blood, with tissue repertoires likely differing.

In replicate PCRs of sorted subsets, about 200 ng DNA, about 30,000 T cell genomes, was used. Some clones are missing from TCRdb's copy, which holds only in-frame ones; the method was immunoSEQ multiplex PCR. The table has roughly 2.2 million clones, approximately 90% seen once. The sequence derives from a man between 18 and 29 years old in good health. Some clones in this sample may be carry-over from other donors' samples. This chain connects TRBV4-1 to TRBJ2-1; a possible D gene is TRBD2 (5 bases). Sequenced: naive CD4+ T cells from PBMCs. Subset described: CD45RA+ positively selected. CDR3 nucleotide sequence: TGCGCCAGCAGCCTAACCCGGCCAGCGGAATACAATGAGCAGTTCTTC. Protein product: CASSLTRPAEYNEQFF.